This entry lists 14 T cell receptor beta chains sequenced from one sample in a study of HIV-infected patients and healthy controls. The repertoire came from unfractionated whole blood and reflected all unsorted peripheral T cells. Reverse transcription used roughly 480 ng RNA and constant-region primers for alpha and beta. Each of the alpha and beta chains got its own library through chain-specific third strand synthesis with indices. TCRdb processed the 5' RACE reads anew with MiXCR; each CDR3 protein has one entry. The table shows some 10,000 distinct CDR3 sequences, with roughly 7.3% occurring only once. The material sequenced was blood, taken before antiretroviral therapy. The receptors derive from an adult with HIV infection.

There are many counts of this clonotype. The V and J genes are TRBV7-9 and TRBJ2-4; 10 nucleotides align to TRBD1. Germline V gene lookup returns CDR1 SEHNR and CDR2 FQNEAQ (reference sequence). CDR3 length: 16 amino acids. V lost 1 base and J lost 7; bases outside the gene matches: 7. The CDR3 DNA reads TGTGCCAGCAGCTTAGGGAGGACAGGGGGACGTAACATTCAGTACTTC. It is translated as CASSLGRTGGRNIQYF.

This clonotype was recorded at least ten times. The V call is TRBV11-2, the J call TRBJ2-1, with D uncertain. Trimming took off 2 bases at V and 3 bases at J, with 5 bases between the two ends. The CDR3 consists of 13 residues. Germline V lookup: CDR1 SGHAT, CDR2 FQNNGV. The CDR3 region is CASSLQNYNEQFF. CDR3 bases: TGTGCCAGCAGCTTACAGAACTACAATGAGCAGTTCTTC.

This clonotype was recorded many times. CDR3 bases: TGCGCCAGCAGCTTAGTAGGGCCTACTAGCTTCGATGAGCAGTTCTTC. Its translation is CASSLVGPTSFDEQFF. This chain joins TRBV5-1 and TRBJ2-1; a weak D match, TRBD2 (6 bases). The V end was cut by 2 bases, the J end by 8 bases, with 20 bases between. This CDR3 spans 16 amino acids. Germline loops: CDR1 SGHRS, CDR2 YFSETQ. Complete variable domain (other parts from reference TRBV5-1 and TRBJ2-1): KAGVTQTPRYLIKTRGQQVTLSCSPISGHRSVSWYQQTPGQGLQFLFEYFSETQRNKGNFPGRFSGRQFSNSRSEMNVSTLELGDSALYLCASSLVGPTSFDEQFFGPGTRLTVL.

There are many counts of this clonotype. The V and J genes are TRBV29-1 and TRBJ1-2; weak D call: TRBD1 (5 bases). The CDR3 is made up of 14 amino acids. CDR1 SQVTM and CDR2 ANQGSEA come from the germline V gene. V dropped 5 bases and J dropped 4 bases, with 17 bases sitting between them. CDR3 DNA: TGCAGCGTTCCCGATTCCGGGACCTCCTATGGCTACACCTTC. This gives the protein CSVPDSGTSYGYTF. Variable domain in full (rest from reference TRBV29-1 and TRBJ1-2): SAVISQKPSRDICQRGTSLTIQCQVDSQVTMMFWYRQQPGQSLTLIATANQGSEATYESGFVIDKFPISRPNLTFSTLTVSNMSPEDSSIYLCSVPDSGTSYGYTFGSGTRLTVV.

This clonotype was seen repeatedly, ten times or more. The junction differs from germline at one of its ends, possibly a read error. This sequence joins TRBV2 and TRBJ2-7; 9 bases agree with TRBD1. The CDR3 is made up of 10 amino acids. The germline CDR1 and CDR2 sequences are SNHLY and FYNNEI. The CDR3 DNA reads TGTGCCAGCAGTGCCGGGACAGGGTTGTTC. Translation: CASSAGTGLF.

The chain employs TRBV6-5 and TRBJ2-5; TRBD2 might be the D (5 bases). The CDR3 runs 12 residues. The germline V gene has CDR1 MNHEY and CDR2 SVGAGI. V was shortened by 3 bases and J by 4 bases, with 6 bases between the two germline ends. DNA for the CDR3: TGTGCCAGCAGTTATGGAGGAGAGACCCAGTACTTC. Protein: CASSYGGETQYF.

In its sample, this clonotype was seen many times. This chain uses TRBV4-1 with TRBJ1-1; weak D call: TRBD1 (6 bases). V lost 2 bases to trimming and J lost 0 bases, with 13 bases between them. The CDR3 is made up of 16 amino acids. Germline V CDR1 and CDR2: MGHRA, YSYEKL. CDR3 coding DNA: TGCGCCAGCAGCCAAAGATTCGGGACAATGAACACTGAAGCTTTCTTT. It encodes CASSQRFGTMNTEAFF.

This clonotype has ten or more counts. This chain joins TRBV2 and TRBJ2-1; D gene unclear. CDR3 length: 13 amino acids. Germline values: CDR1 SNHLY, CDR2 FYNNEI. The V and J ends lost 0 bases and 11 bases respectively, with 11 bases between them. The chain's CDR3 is CASSEAPPGQQFF. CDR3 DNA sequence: TGTGCCAGCAGTGAAGCTCCTCCGGGCCAGCAGTTCTTC.

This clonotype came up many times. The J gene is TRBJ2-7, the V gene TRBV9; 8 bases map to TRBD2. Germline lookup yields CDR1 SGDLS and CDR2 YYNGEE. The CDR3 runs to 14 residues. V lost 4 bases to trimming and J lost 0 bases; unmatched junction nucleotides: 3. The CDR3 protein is CASSPAGVSYEQYF. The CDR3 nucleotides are TGTGCCAGCAGCCCAGCGGGGGTCTCCTACGAGCAGTACTTC.

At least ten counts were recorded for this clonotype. This CDR3 is CSARNQGSGGETQYF. CDR3 bases: TGCAGTGCTAGAAACCAAGGTAGCGGGGGTGAGACCCAGTACTTC. The V call is TRBV20-1, the J call TRBJ2-5; TRBD2 agrees at 9 bases. CDR3 length equals 15 residues. Trimming removed 2 bases from V and 5 bases from J; junction bases left unmatched: 9. CDR1 DFQATT and CDR2 SNEGSKA come from the germline V gene (reference sequence).

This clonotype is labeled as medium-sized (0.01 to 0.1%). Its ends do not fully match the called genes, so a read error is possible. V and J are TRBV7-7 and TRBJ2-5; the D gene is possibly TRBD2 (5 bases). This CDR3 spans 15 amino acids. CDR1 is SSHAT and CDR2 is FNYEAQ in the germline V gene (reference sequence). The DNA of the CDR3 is TGTGCTAGCAGCGACTACCCCGGACTCCAAGAGACCCAGTACTTC. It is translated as CASSDYPGLQETQYF. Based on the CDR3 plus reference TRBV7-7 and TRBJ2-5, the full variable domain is GAGVSQSPRYKVTKRGQDVTLRCDPISSHATLYWYQQALGQGPEFLTYFNYEAQPDKSGLPSDRFSAERPEGSISTLTIQRTEQRDSAMYRCASSDYPGLQETQYFGPGTRLLVL.

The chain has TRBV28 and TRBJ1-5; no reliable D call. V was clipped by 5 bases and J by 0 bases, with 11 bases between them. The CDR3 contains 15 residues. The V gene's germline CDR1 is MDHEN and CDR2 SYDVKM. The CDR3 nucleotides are TGTGCCAGCAGTAGGATAGACATTAGCAATCAGCCCCAGCATTTT. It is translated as CASSRIDISNQPQHF.

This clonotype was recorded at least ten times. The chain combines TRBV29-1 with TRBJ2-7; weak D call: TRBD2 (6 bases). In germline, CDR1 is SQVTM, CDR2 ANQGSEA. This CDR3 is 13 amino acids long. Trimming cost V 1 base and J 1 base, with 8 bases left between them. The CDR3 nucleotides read TGCAGCGTTGAAGGCGGGGAGTCCTACGAGCAGTACTTC. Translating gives CSVEGGESYEQYF.

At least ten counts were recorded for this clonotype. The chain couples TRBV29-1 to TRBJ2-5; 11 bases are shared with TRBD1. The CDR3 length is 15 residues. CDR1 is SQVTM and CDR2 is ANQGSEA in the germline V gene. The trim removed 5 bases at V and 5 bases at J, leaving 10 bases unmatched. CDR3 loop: CSVYTGTGGSETQYF. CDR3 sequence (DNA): TGCAGCGTTTATACCGGGACAGGGGGGAGTGAGACCCAGTACTTC.